Listed below are T cell receptor beta chains from one sample, sequenced in a study of T-cell reconstitution after alpha-beta-depleted transplantation in children. TCRdb re-analysed the PCR reads in MiXCR, keeping a single row per CDR3 protein. The sample has 580,000 or so distinct CDR3 sequences, more than 20% seen once. Source: PBMCs, mostly from graft donor cells, taken 360 days after TCRalphabeta/CD19-depleted stem cell transplant. Receptor source: a boy less than two years old who had a stem cell transplant for acute myeloid leukemia, so the T cells may come from the graft donor. Each CDR3 is given with its conserved first and last residue. The D gene is left open where the match is weak. Expanded clones get a size class; other rows say once, few or many, or leave the size out.

v_call,d_call,clone_size,j_call,cdr3_nt,cdr3_aa
TRBV7-2,-,many,TRBJ1-5,TGTGCCAGCAGCTTAGTGGGTGGGCAGCCCCAGCATTTT,CASSLVGGQPQHF
TRBV20-1,-,-,TRBJ1-6,TGCAGTGCTAGAAGGCAAAATGCGGGTTCACCCCTCCACTTT,CSARRQNAGSPLHF
TRBV20-1,TRBD1,many,TRBJ2-7,TGCAGTGCTAGTAACAGGGGGCGCTTCCTCGAGCAGTACTTC,CSASNRGRFLEQYF
TRBV10-3,-,-,TRBJ1-2,TGTGCCATCAGGGCCGCGGGTGCTTACTATGGCTACACCTTC,CAIRAAGAYYGYTF
TRBV12-3/TRBV12-4,-,many,TRBJ2-3,TGTGCCAGCAGTGTTGACAGGAATGGGACAGATACGCAGTATTTT,CASSVDRNGTDTQYF
TRBV5-1,TRBD1,many,TRBJ2-7,TGCGCCAGCAGCGACCCCGGGACAGGGGCCTACGAGCAGTACTTC,CASSDPGTGAYEQYF
TRBV7-2,TRBD1,-,TRBJ1-2,TGTGCCAGCAGCTTAAGGGGGCGCCCAGAAGGGTATGGCTACACCTTC,CASSLRGRPEGYGYTF
TRBV6-1,-,few,TRBJ2-5,TGTGCCAGCAGCCGCCGGAGGAGGGGGGGAGAGACCCAGTACTTC,CASSRRRRGGETQYF
TRBV12-3/TRBV12-4,TRBD2,-,TRBJ2-1,TGTGCCAGCAGGACGGGACTAGTGGTAAATGAGCAGTTCTTC,CASRTGLVVNEQFF
TRBV21-1,-,few,TRBJ2-7,TGTGCCAGGACTAGCGGGGGCCGCTACGAGCAGTACTTC,CARTSGGRYEQYF
TRBV29-1,-,few,TRBJ1-1,TGCAGCGTTGTGGCTCGAATGAACACTGAAGCTTTCTTT,CSVVARMNTEAFF
TRBV20-1,-,few,TRBJ2-5,TGCAGTGCTAGCCCAGGACAGCTACGAGAAGAGACCCAGTACTTC,CSASPGQLREETQYF
TRBV7-2,TRBD2,many,TRBJ2-2,TGTGCCAGCAGCTTAGTTGAACTAGCGGGTACCGGGGAGCTGTTTTTT,CASSLVELAGTGELFF
TRBV29-1,-,many,TRBJ2-1,TGCAGCGTTGGGGAGGTAGCGACCTACAATGAGCAGTTCTTC,CSVGEVATYNEQFF
TRBV29-1,-,few,TRBJ1-1,TGCAGCGTCCCAGACATTGGTAAGGGCACTGAAGCTTTCTTT,CSVPDIGKGTEAFF
TRBV4-1,TRBD2,-,TRBJ2-7,TGCGCCAGCAGCCAAGATTTGGTAGCGGGGGATCCTCGGTACGAGCAGTACTTC,CASSQDLVAGDPRYEQYF
TRBV20-1,-,few,TRBJ1-4,TGCAGTGCCACTGGGGGGGGGTACTGGCCTAATGAAAAACTGTTTTTT,CSATGGGYWPNEKLFF
TRBV7-2,-,few,TRBJ2-5,TGTGCCAGCAGCTTAAGCCAGGGCCTACCCCAAGAGACCCAGTACTTC,CASSLSQGLPQETQYF
TRBV20-1,-,few,TRBJ2-7,TGCAGTGCTAGTGGGTCCGCAGGGGAACCCTACGAGCAGTACTTC,CSASGSAGEPYEQYF
TRBV20-1,TRBD1,many,TRBJ1-5,TGCAGTGCCTTGGACAGGGATTATAGCAATCAGCCCCAGCATTTT,CSALDRDYSNQPQHF
TRBV20-1,-,many,TRBJ1-5,TGCAGTGCTAGAGATCAAGGGGCTGCGGGGCAGCCCCAGCATTTT,CSARDQGAAGQPQHF
TRBV6-2/TRBV6-3,TRBD1,-,TRBJ2-1,TGTGCCAGCAGCCTCGACAGGGCCAAGCAGTTCTTC,CASSLDRAKQFF
TRBV5-1,TRBD2,few,TRBJ2-1,TGCGCCAGCAGCTTGGGAGCCGGGCGGGGGGGCCACAATGAGCAGTTCTTC,CASSLGAGRGGHNEQFF
TRBV20-1,TRBD2,few,TRBJ2-7,TGCAGTGTTTTTGGCGGGGGGACCTCCTACGAGCAGTACTTC,CSVFGGGTSYEQYF
TRBV20-1,-,many,TRBJ2-7,TGCAGTGCTAGAGAAAAGCAGGGGTGGTACTACGACGAGCAGTACTTC,CSAREKQGWYYDEQYF
TRBV7-2,-,-,TRBJ1-1,TGTGCCAGCAGCCTACCTGGGACACCGAACACTGAAGCTTTCTTT,CASSLPGTPNTEAFF
TRBV2,-,once,TRBJ2-3,TGTGCCAGCAGTGATCTCAGTGCGGCAGATACGCAGTATTTT,CASSDLSAADTQYF
TRBV5-6,TRBD1,-,TRBJ2-1,TGTGCCATGGGCCCCGGGACAGGGCGTTACAATGAGCAGTTCTTC,CAMGPGTGRYNEQFF